This is a list of T cell receptor beta chains from one sample in a study of brain T cells in children with intractable seizures. Repertoires were generated with immunoSEQ multiplex PCR, while TCRdb's copy carries only in-frame clones and drops some. Of about 1,500 clones in the sample, about 80% were seen once. The sample here was resected brain tissue, taken at surgery. Receptors originate from a boy aged 10-17 years with focal cortical dysplasia and intractable seizures. The conserved cysteine and the conserved F or W are not part of the CDR3 here.

v_call,j_call,cdr3_aa
TRBV2,TRBJ1-1,ASSEGDAEAF
TRBV6-4,TRBJ2-3,ASSDSISGGDTQY
TRBV10-3,TRBJ1-2,AISESTGGANYGYT
TRBV29-1,TRBJ2-1,SVESPTRSSYNEQF
TRBV5-5,TRBJ1-4,ASSLASAAKLF
TRBV5-6,TRBJ2-1,ASSLAGGVLSYNEQF
TRBV30,TRBJ1-2,AWSVPGEINYGYT
TRBV7-2,TRBJ2-5,ASSSSQAGQETQY
TRBV10-2,TRBJ1-2,ASSENRNYGYT
TRBV5-4,TRBJ2-7,ASSSPLPGKRSEQY
TRBV2,TRBJ1-2,ASSDHTGREGYT
TRBV5-6,TRBJ2-5,ASNLRGLWETQY
TRBV5-5,TRBJ2-5,ASSYISGGGETQY
TRBV6-5,TRBJ2-7,ASGGRAYEQY
TRBV19,TRBJ1-6,ASSGNRGRNSPLH
TRBV27,TRBJ2-3,ASSFSGNTGDTQY
TRBV14,TRBJ2-7,ASSHRGGYEQY
TRBV6-4,TRBJ2-3,ASRARETDTQY
TRBV4-1,TRBJ1-3,ASSQDGMRSGNTIY
TRBV24-1,TRBJ2-5,ATSDNERGGRYQETQY
TRBV6-1,TRBJ1-5,ASSFRGGVQPQH
TRBV19,TRBJ1-5,ASSIDLGNQPQH
TRBV5-6,TRBJ2-7,ASSLGGTSLKYYEQY
TRBV6-5,TRBJ1-5,ASSETFQGQPQH
TRBV11-2,TRBJ2-1,ASSLAGTQQF
TRBV3-1/TRBV3-2,TRBJ1-3,ASRRTDSGNTIY
TRBV18,TRBJ1-1,ASSRDRGLPNTEAF
TRBV7-3,TRBJ2-2,ASSFGRMETGELF
TRBV6-4,TRBJ2-1,ASSQGTGGNEQF
TRBV7-8,TRBJ2-1,ASSLGWGGVVNEQF
TRBV5-1,TRBJ1-2,ASSLTGGNYGYT
TRBV2,TRBJ2-2,ASSQNSGTGELF
TRBV18,TRBJ2-4,ASSRSGGELAKNIQY
TRBV7-3,TRBJ2-3,ASRETSWGDTQY
TRBV4-1,TRBJ2-5,ASRGEEGRGRETQY
TRBV21-1,TRBJ1-1,ASSGEGLNTEAF
TRBV6-2/TRBV6-3,TRBJ2-5,ASSWPGQGIEETQY
TRBV5-4,TRBJ1-5,ASSGQPNQPQH
TRBV6-5,TRBJ1-2,ASSYGNGGYT
TRBV27,TRBJ1-6,ASSLRRAYQALH
TRBV3-1/TRBV3-2,TRBJ2-1,ASSLPYNEQF
TRBV12-3/TRBV12-4,TRBJ1-2,ASSRSWDPGYT
TRBV5-4,TRBJ2-2,ASNGGGGELF
TRBV6-6,TRBJ1-1,ASSFRGYNTEAF
TRBV4-1,TRBJ2-7,ASSYSAASYEQY
TRBV7-9,TRBJ2-4,ARGAGLLIQY
TRBV2,TRBJ2-1,ASSVGSQQF
TRBV4-1,TRBJ2-5,ASSQSRTSGGETQY
TRBV7-9,TRBJ1-1,ASSSAGNTEAF
TRBV19,TRBJ2-3,ASSGLAATDTQY
TRBV6-5,TRBJ2-2,ASSPGTGYTGELF
TRBV7-9,TRBJ1-1,ASSPWTGGKSEAF
TRBV6-5,TRBJ1-4,ASSYNRAPREKLF
TRBV5-1,TRBJ2-2,ASSSRQNANTGELF
TRBV5-1,TRBJ1-1,ASSLAGGYTEAF